This passage covers 27 T cell receptor beta chains from one sample sequenced in a study of OX40 agonist ivuxolimab in advanced cancers. The assay was immunoSEQ multiplex PCR, and TCRdb's table has in-frame clones only and misses some. In the table there are 48,000 or so clones, 80% to 95% of which are singletons. This material consisted of CD4+ or CD8+ T cells sorted from blood, taken in a trial of the OX40 agonist ivuxolimab. Every receptor here comes from an adult with an advanced solid tumor such as melanoma, head and neck, liver or kidney cancer.

The rearrangement joins TRBV4-1 to TRBJ1-4; D gene ambiguous. V was clipped by 3 bases and J by 12 bases, with 14 bases between them. CDR3 length: 13 residues. Per germline, CDR1 MGHRA and CDR2 YSYEKL. The CDR3 spells CASSQLRDDELFF. The CDR3 nucleotides are TGCGCCAGCAGCCAGTTACGTGATGATGAACTGTTTTTT.

V gene TRBV9 combines with J gene TRBJ2-2; D is possibly TRBD1 or TRBD2 (5 bases each). Trimming stripped 2 bases from V and 7 bases from J, with 21 bases between. The CDR3 has 17 amino acids. Germline-derived CDR1 and CDR2 are SGDLS and YYNGEE. CDR3 amino acids: CASSVGGLVTPVGELFF. The CDR3, as DNA: TGTGCCAGCAGCGTTGGGGGATTAGTAACTCCAGTCGGGGAGCTGTTTTTT.

This rearrangement joins TRBV5-4 to TRBJ2-7, with D possibly matching TRBD2 (5 bases). CDR1 SGHNT and CDR2 YYREEE come from the germline V gene (reference sequence). The CDR3 contains 17 residues. Between the trimmed V and J ends, which lost 0 bases and 3 bases, there was a span of 19 bases. This chain's CDR3 is CASSLAPGAGGLYEQYV. CDR3 sequence (DNA): TGTGCCAGCAGCTTGGCTCCCGGCGCGGGTGGCCTCTACGAGCAGTACGTC.

The chain couples TRBV7-6 to TRBJ2-7, with 9 bases identical to TRBD1. The CDR3 consists of 14 residues. The trim removed 5 bases at V and 3 bases at J, leaving 5 bases unmatched. Germline V lookup: CDR1 SGHVS, CDR2 FNYEAQ. For the CDR3, the DNA is TGTGCCAGCAGCCACGACAGGGGGGTCTACGAGCAGTACTTC. As protein: CASSHDRGVYEQYF.

As concerns this clone: One junction end does not reproduce the germline sequence, and a read error may be involved. The chain combines TRBV5-4 with TRBJ1-5; a weak D match, TRBD1 (6 bases). CDR1 and CDR2 from the germline V gene are SGHNT and YYREEE (reference sequence). CDR3 length: 15 residues. The CDR3 loop is CASSPRDNSNQPQHF. CDR3 nucleotides: TGCGCCAGCAGCCCTCGGGACAATAGCAATCAGCCCCAGCATTTT.

This clone was observed once. The rearrangement links TRBV27 to TRBJ2-7; D gene uncertain. V was pared by 6 bases and J by 3 bases, with 12 bases between. Germline CDR1 MNHEY, CDR2 SMNVEV (reference sequence). CDR3 length equals 13 residues. CDR3 nucleotides: TGTGCCAGCAGCCTGGGCGAGAGCTACGAGCAGTACTTC. It encodes CASSLGESYEQYF.

The V and J genes are TRBV16 and TRBJ1-6; D is ambiguous. CDR1 is KGHSY, CDR2 FQNENV, per germline. The V and J ends lost 2 bases and 4 bases respectively, with 9 bases between them. The CDR3 has 15 amino acids. The CDR3 coding sequence is TGTGCCAGCAGCCAACGGACGGCGTATAATTCACCCCTCCACTTT. It specifies CASSQRTAYNSPLHF.

The chain couples TRBV7-2 to TRBJ2-4, with TRBD1 as a possible D gene (5 bases). The germline V gene encodes CDR1 SGHTA and CDR2 FQGNSA. This CDR3 comprises 15 residues. With 3 bases removed from V and 9 bases from J, the gap between germline ends came to 18 bases. The CDR3 nucleotides are TGTGCCAGCAGCTTCAACTGGGGCCCGAAAGGCATTCAGTACTTC. Translated, it gives CASSFNWGPKGIQYF.

The J gene is TRBJ1-2, the V gene TRBV7-9; D remains ambiguous. Trimming pared 5 bases from V and 8 bases from J, leaving 12 bases between. The CDR3 loop spans 12 amino acids. Germline V lookup: CDR1 SEHNR, CDR2 FQNEAQ (reference sequence). The CDR3, as DNA: TGTGCCAGCAGCCCCCCCCGGGAAGGCTACACCTTC. Translating it yields CASSPPREGYTF.

The CDR3 nucleotides read TGTGCCATCAGCCTAGCGGGGGGGCAAGAGACCCAGTACTTC. Encoded protein: CAISLAGGQETQYF. This rearrangement joins TRBV10-3 to TRBJ2-5, with 12 nucleotides matching TRBD2. The germline gives CDR1 ENHRY, CDR2 SYGVKD. The CDR3 runs 14 residues. J was trimmed by 2 bases and V by 6 bases; bases with no gene match: 1.

This chain connects TRBV2 to TRBJ1-5; TRBD1 agrees at 10 bases. CDR3 length: 15 amino acids. The germline CDR1 and CDR2 sequences are SNHLY and FYNNEI. V gave up 5 bases and J gave up 2 bases; unmatched junction bases: 3. As DNA, the CDR3 is TGTGCCAGCAGTCGGGACAGGGGTGGCAATCAGCCCCAGCATTTT. Residues: CASSRDRGGNQPQHF.

The chain joins TRBV12-5 to TRBJ2-2; maybe TRBD2 (5 bases). Germline V gene lookup returns CDR1 LGHNT and CDR2 FRNRAP. V lost 2 bases to trimming and J lost 0 bases, with 13 bases between them. This CDR3 contains 17 residues. The CDR3 sequence: CASGLFGESANTGELFF. In nucleotides, the CDR3 is TGTGCTAGTGGTTTGTTCGGGGAATCAGCGAACACCGGGGAGCTGTTTTTT.

The chain uses TRBV19 and TRBJ2-2; the D is unclear. The V end was cut by 5 bases, the J end by 1 base, with 11 bases between. The CDR3 extends over 15 amino acids. In germline, CDR1 is LNHDA, CDR2 SQIVND (reference sequence). The CDR3 loop is CASSDQSENTGELFF. The CDR3, as DNA: TGTGCCAGTAGTGATCAGAGTGAGAACACCGGGGAGCTGTTTTTT. The full variable domain, completed using reference TRBV19 and TRBJ2-2, is DGGITQSPKYLFRKEGQNVTLSCEQNLNHDAMYWYRQDPGQGLRLIYYSQIVNDFQKGDIAEGYSVSREKKESFPLTVTSAQKNPTAFYLCASSDQSENTGELFFGEGSRLTVL.

The chain has TRBV5-1 and TRBJ1-1; D remains unclear. V was trimmed by 0 bases and J by 2 bases, leaving 8 bases between them. Germline values: CDR1 SGHRS, CDR2 YFSETQ. This CDR3 has 14 amino acids. The chain's CDR3 is CASSLAVLNTEAFF. The CDR3 nucleotides are TGCGCCAGCAGCTTGGCCGTCCTCAACACTGAAGCTTTCTTT.

V is TRBV5-6 and J is TRBJ2-5, with D perhaps TRBD2 (7 bases). V was cut by 0 bases and J by 5 bases, with 14 bases left in between. CDR3 size: 15 residues. Looked up from germline, CDR1 is SGHDT and CDR2 is YYEEEE. CDR3 DNA sequence: TGTGCCAGCAGCTTGGCGAACGGGGGGCCGGAGACCCAGTACTTC. It codes for CASSLANGGPETQYF.

The chain combines TRBV2 with TRBJ2-5; 10 bases match TRBD2. Germline CDR1 is SNHLY and CDR2 is FYNNEI. The length of the CDR3 is 15 residues. The V and J ends lost 4 bases and 2 bases, in that order; junction bases with no gene match: 4. CDR3 sequence: CASSASGGSQETQYF. The CDR3 DNA is TGTGCCAGCAGTGCTAGCGGGGGCTCTCAAGAGACCCAGTACTTC.

The chain links TRBV29-1 to TRBJ1-2, with TRBD1 as a possible D gene (6 bases). CDR1 is SQVTM, CDR2 ANQGSEA, per germline. V was shortened by 3 bases and J by 8 bases, with 13 bases between the two germline ends. CDR3 size: 12 residues. In DNA, the CDR3 is TGCAGCGTTGACAGGGGCCCCGCCGGCTACACCTTC. Protein sequence: CSVDRGPAGYTF.

V and J are TRBV27 and TRBJ2-3; D gene unclear. The CDR3 spans 13 residues. Germline loops: CDR1 MNHEY, CDR2 SMNVEV (reference sequence). Deletions cut 5 bases from V and 2 bases from J, with 8 bases between. The CDR3 DNA sequence: TGTGCCAGCAGTCTACACCCCACAGATACGCAGTATTTT. Its translation: CASSLHPTDTQYF.

The J gene is TRBJ2-1, the V gene TRBV11-3; TRBD2 matches 8 bases. Germline CDR1 SGHNT, CDR2 YENEEA. The CDR3 extends over 15 amino acids. Trimming removed 1 base from V and 7 bases from J; junction bases left unmatched: 6. The CDR3 bases are TGTGCCAGCAGCTTAGGGCCGGGAGGGGGGAATGAGCAGTTCTTC. Its protein product is CASSLGPGGGNEQFF.

This clone was observed a single time. The chain combines TRBV4-1 with TRBJ2-3, with TRBD2 matching 8 bases. CDR1 MGHRA and CDR2 YSYEKL come from the germline V gene. The V segment lost 0 bases and the J segment 0 bases; nucleotides outside the gene matches: 8. The CDR3 spans 18 residues. The CDR3 spells CASSQETRRGGSTDTQYF. In DNA, the CDR3 is TGCGCCAGCAGCCAAGAGACCCGACGGGGGGGGAGCACAGATACGCAGTATTTT.

This clone was picked up a small number of times. This chain joins TRBV7-9 and TRBJ1-1; D is possibly TRBD1 (5 bases). Trimming shortened V by 11 bases and J by 2 bases, and 15 bases separated the two germline ends. CDR1 SEHNR and CDR2 FQNEAQ come from the germline V gene (reference sequence). This CDR3 comprises 13 residues. CDR3 amino acids: CAGGDPSNTEAFF. The CDR3 bases are TGTGCCGGGGGGGACCCCTCTAACACTGAAGCTTTCTTT.

The chain combines TRBV7-9 with TRBJ2-7; D remains ambiguous. V lost 5 bases and J lost 3, with 8 bases in between. CDR3 size: 12 residues. In germline, CDR1 is SEHNR, CDR2 FQNEAQ (reference sequence). For the CDR3, the DNA is TGTGCCAGCAGCCCGACTCTCTACGAGCAGTACTTC. It encodes CASSPTLYEQYF. The full variable domain, completed using reference TRBV7-9 and TRBJ2-7, is DTGVSQNPRHKITKRGQNVTFRCDPISEHNRLYWYRQTLGQGPEFLTYFQNEAQLEKSRLLSDRFSAERPKGSFSTLEIQRTEQGDSAMYLCASSPTLYEQYFGPGTRLTVT.

This chain uses TRBV28 with TRBJ1-2; unclear D gene. The germline gives CDR1 MDHEN, CDR2 SYDVKM. V was clipped by 7 bases and J by 4 bases, with 13 bases between them. The CDR3 extends over 13 amino acids. CDR3 loop: CASNSDSSYGYTF. The CDR3 region has the DNA TGTGCCAGCAACTCGGATTCATCCTATGGCTACACCTTC.

V and J are TRBV11-2 and TRBJ1-1; D gene uncertain. Germline lookup yields CDR1 SGHAT and CDR2 FQNNGV. Trimming left V 0 bases short and J 4 bases short, with 18 bases between. The CDR3 covers 17 residues. This CDR3 is CASSLDPNPPGGTEAFF. CDR3 DNA sequence: TGTGCCAGCAGCTTAGACCCTAACCCACCCGGTGGCACTGAAGCTTTCTTT.

This clone occurred once. The chain uses TRBV4-1 and TRBJ1-5; D remains ambiguous. This CDR3 has 13 amino acids. Germline CDR1 reads MGHRA; CDR2 reads YSYEKL. Trimming left V 4 bases short and J 5 bases short, with 9 bases between. The CDR3 loop is CASSPRPDQPQHF. CDR3 coding DNA: TGCGCCAGCAGCCCTAGACCCGATCAGCCCCAGCATTTT.

This clone appeared a single time. The V call is TRBV11-2, the J call TRBJ2-7; the match to TRBD1 covers 7 bases. Trimming cost V 6 bases and J 5 bases; bases outside gene matches: 7. This CDR3 has 13 residues. Germline assignment: CDR1 SGHAT and CDR2 FQNNGV. The CDR3 DNA reads TGTGCCAGCAGTAAGACAGGGATCCACGAGCAGTACTTC. Its protein is CASSKTGIHEQYF.

The J gene is TRBJ1-1, the V gene TRBV5-6; D may be TRBD1 (6 bases). CDR3 length: 13 amino acids. Germline CDR1 and CDR2: SGHDT and YYEEEE. V was cut by 4 bases and J by 4 bases, with 11 bases left in between. DNA of the CDR3: TGTGCCAGCAGCCCACAGGGTGGCACTGAAGCTTTCTTT. Protein product: CASSPQGGTEAFF.